Below, 23 T cell receptor beta chains from the same sample are listed, as sequenced in a study of shared clonotypes between healthy human individuals. The assay was immunoSEQ multiplex PCR, and TCRdb's table has in-frame clones only and misses some. The sample contains around 1.6 million clones, under 99% of which appear only once. Specimen: naive CD4+ T cells sorted from blood. This sample's subset: CD45RA+ positively selected. These receptors originate from a man aged 25-45 years in good health.

The V and J genes are TRBV19 and TRBJ2-7; TRBD1 aligns across 8 bases. V shed 7 bases and J 2 bases; nucleotides not matched to a gene: 13. The V gene's germline CDR1 is LNHDA and CDR2 SQIVND (reference sequence). This CDR3 contains 16 residues. The CDR3 DNA is TGTGCCAGTACCATCCCTCCGGGACAGGATGCCTACGAGCAGTACTTC. It codes for CASTIPPGQDAYEQYF.

The V and J genes are TRBV18 and TRBJ2-1; 8 bases map to TRBD2. The CDR3 is made up of 18 amino acids. The trim removed 3 bases at V and 5 bases at J, leaving 15 bases unmatched. The germline V gene encodes CDR1 KGHSH and CDR2 LQKENI. CDR3 DNA: TGTGCCAGCTCACCCCTGGAAGGGGGGAGCGGGAGTGACAATGAGCAGTTCTTC. Protein sequence: CASSPLEGGSGSDNEQFF.

This chain connects TRBV9 to TRBJ2-7, with a possible D match to TRBD1 (5 bases). Per the germline V gene, CDR1 is SGDLS and CDR2 is YYNGEE. Trimming cost V 0 bases and J 2 bases, with 15 bases left between them. The CDR3 has 16 residues. CDR3 nucleotides: TGTGCCAGCAGCGTAGACCCGGCCAGGGCCCCCTACGAGCAGTACTTC. Its protein product is CASSVDPARAPYEQYF.

This chain joins TRBV18 and TRBJ2-1; D could derive from TRBD1 or TRBD2 (6 bases each). This CDR3 region has 17 residues. The germline gives CDR1 KGHSH, CDR2 LQKENI. The V end lost 3 bases, the J end lost 4 bases, and 19 bases lay between the germline ends. This chain's CDR3 is CASSPTLLGGGYNEQFF. The CDR3 DNA reads TGTGCCAGCTCACCCACCCTACTAGGAGGGGGATACAATGAGCAGTTCTTC. The entire variable domain, with the rest obtained from reference TRBV18 and TRBJ2-1, is as follows: NAGVMQNPRHLVRRRGQEARLRCSPMKGHSHVYWYRQLPEEGLKFMVYLQKENIIDESGMPKERFSAEFPKEGPSILRIQQVVRGDSAAYFCASSPTLLGGGYNEQFFGPGTRLTVL.

With respect to this clone: This sample includes further DNA sequences coding for the same CDR3. The chain couples TRBV9 to TRBJ2-7; TRBD2 agrees at 12 bases. Germline lookup yields CDR1 SGDLS and CDR2 YYNGEE. V dropped 2 bases and J dropped 5; count of bases not matched to a gene: 2. The CDR3 is made up of 14 amino acids. The CDR3 DNA reads as TGTGCCAGCAGCGTTCGACTAGCGGGAGACGAGCAGTACTTC. Translated, it gives CASSVRLAGDEQYF.

The chain has TRBV11-2 and TRBJ2-2; D call uncertain. Germline V gene lookup returns CDR1 SGHAT and CDR2 FQNNGV. The CDR3 extends over 14 amino acids. With 6 bases removed from V and 2 bases from J, the gap between germline ends came to 10 bases. CDR3 in amino acids: CASSHNGNTGELFF. DNA for the CDR3: TGTGCCAGCAGTCATAATGGTAACACCGGGGAGCTGTTTTTT.

This clone was seen once. The chain carries TRBV11-3 and TRBJ1-1; 9 bases fit TRBD1. The CDR3 runs to 15 residues. Germline values: CDR1 SGHNT, CDR2 YENEEA. J gave up 1 base and V 4 bases, and 4 bases lay outside the gene matches. The CDR3 nucleotides read TGTGCCAGCAGCTCGGGACAGGGAAGGAACACTGAAGCTTTCTTT. Encoded protein: CASSSGQGRNTEAFF.

The chain recombines TRBV7-9 with TRBJ2-7; D might be TRBD1 (5 bases). CDR1 is SEHNR and CDR2 is FQNEAQ in the germline V gene (reference sequence). This CDR3 spans 14 amino acids. The V end lost 4 bases, the J end lost 3 bases, and 13 bases lay between the germline ends. The CDR3: CASSSAGHIYEQYF. Written as DNA, the CDR3 is TGTGCCAGCAGCTCCGCCGGACACATCTACGAGCAGTACTTC.

The chain carries TRBV6-6 and TRBJ2-2; 7 bases map to TRBD1. V was pared by 6 bases and J by 1 base, with 8 bases of the junction left unmatched. Germline values: CDR1 MNHNY, CDR2 SVGAGI (reference sequence). This CDR3 is built from 16 residues. CDR3 amino acids: CASSNMGQKNTGELFF. As DNA, the CDR3 is TGTGCCAGCAGCAATATGGGACAGAAGAACACCGGGGAGCTGTTTTTT.

The chain couples TRBV15 to TRBJ2-1; D may be TRBD2 (5 bases). Germline CDR1 and CDR2: LNHNV and YYDKDF (reference sequence). V was pared by 1 base and J by 3 bases, with 25 bases between. The CDR3 covers 20 residues. The CDR3 DNA reads TGTGCCACCAGCAGAGTATGGGATCCAAGCGGAGGTCGGGACTACAATGAGCAGTTCTTC. Amino acid sequence: CATSRVWDPSGGRDYNEQFF. The full variable domain, completed using reference TRBV15 and TRBJ2-1, is DAMVIQNPRYQVTQFGKPVTLSCSQTLNHNVMYWYQQKSSQAPKLLFHYYDKDFNNEADTPDNFQSRRPNTSFCFLDIRSPGLGDTAMYLCATSRVWDPSGGRDYNEQFFGPGTRLTVL.

CDR3 nucleotide sequence: TGTGCCAGCAGTTTATGGGGCTATGGCTACACCTTC. This gives the protein CASSLWGYGYTF. V and J are TRBV28 and TRBJ1-2, with no clear D. Trimming shortened V by 0 bases and J by 4 bases, and 3 bases separated the two germline ends. CDR1 MDHEN and CDR2 SYDVKM come from the germline V gene. The length of the CDR3 is 12 residues.

This chain's CDR3 is CASSLEDRVNTGELFF. Written as DNA, the CDR3 is TGCGCCAGCAGCTTGGAAGACAGGGTGAACACCGGGGAGCTGTTTTTT. The gene calls are TRBV5-1 and TRBJ2-2, with 7 bases that match TRBD1. CDR1 and CDR2 (germline): SGHRS, YFSETQ. This CDR3 is 16 amino acids long. V was pared by 0 bases and J by 1 base, with 3 bases of the junction left unmatched.

The chain couples TRBV25-1 to TRBJ1-5; a weak D match, TRBD1 (5 bases). Germline V lookup: CDR1 MGHDK, CDR2 SYGVNS. The length of the CDR3 is 16 residues. Trimming took off 2 bases at V and 4 bases at J, with 15 bases between the two ends. CDR3 nucleotides: TGTGCCAGCAGTGAAGGGGCGGACTACCGGAATCAGCCCCAGCATTTT. Its translation: CASSEGADYRNQPQHF.

The chain uses TRBV11-2 and TRBJ2-1, with D perhaps TRBD2 (5 bases). CDR3 size: 16 residues. Germline-derived CDR1 and CDR2 are SGHAT and FQNNGV. V was pared by 7 bases and J by 1 base, with 17 bases between. The CDR3 DNA sequence: TGTGCCAGCACCAGGACTGCGACTGGTTCCTACAATGAGCAGTTCTTC. Amino acids: CASTRTATGSYNEQFF.

This chain uses TRBV5-5 with TRBJ1-5, with D unclear. The CDR3 totals 14 residues. Germline values: CDR1 SGHKS, CDR2 YYEKEE (reference sequence). V was clipped by 4 bases and J by 5 bases, with 13 bases between them. CDR3 nucleotides: TGTGCCAGCAGCCTTCGTTTCCAGTATCAGCCCCAGCATTTT. Translating it yields CASSLRFQYQPQHF.

This chain joins TRBV9 and TRBJ2-3; 11 bases are a match to TRBD2. The CDR3 spans 20 residues. With V trimmed by 4 bases and J by 2 bases, 18 bases remained unmatched. Germline V lookup: CDR1 SGDLS, CDR2 YYNGEE. CDR3 DNA: TGTGCCAGCAGCTTTCCGGGTGTGACTAGCGGGAAGGAATTCACAGATACGCAGTATTTT. Its translation is CASSFPGVTSGKEFTDTQYF. The whole variable domain, filled in from reference TRBV9 and TRBJ2-3, reads DSGVTQTPKHLITATGQRVTLRCSPRSGDLSVYWYQQSLDQGLQFLIQYYNGEERAKGNILERFSAQQFPDLHSELNLSSLELGDSALYFCASSFPGVTSGKEFTDTQYFGPGTRLTVL.

This rearrangement joins TRBV5-1 to TRBJ2-2, with D possibly matching TRBD2 (6 bases). The germline V and J ends were trimmed by 4 bases and 0 bases, with 10 bases remaining between them. This CDR3 comprises 15 residues. Germline loops: CDR1 SGHRS, CDR2 YFSETQ. DNA of the CDR3: TGCGCCAGCAGCCCTGGGACTCCGAACACCGGGGAGCTGTTTTTT. Its protein is CASSPGTPNTGELFF.

The chain combines TRBV11-2 with TRBJ2-1; no firm D call. CDR1 and CDR2 from the germline V gene are SGHAT and FQNNGV. V was pared by 5 bases and J by 8 bases, with 13 bases between. This CDR3 comprises 13 residues. This CDR3 is CASSPIGADEQFF. DNA for the CDR3: TGTGCCAGCAGCCCCATCGGTGCGGATGAGCAGTTCTTC.

The rearrangement links TRBV28 to TRBJ2-5, with D hard to call. CDR1 and CDR2 from the germline V gene are MDHEN and SYDVKM. The CDR3 is made up of 12 amino acids. Trimming cost V 10 bases and J 5 bases, with 14 bases left between them. CDR3 nucleotide sequence: TGTGCCACCACGGGCCGGCCGGAGACCCAGTACTTC. Its protein product is CATTGRPETQYF.

The CDR3 protein is CASSLQGRLWTQYF. The CDR3 nucleotides are TGTGCCAGCAGCCTCCAGGGCCGGTTGTGGACCCAGTACTTC. The rearrangement joins TRBV14 to TRBJ2-5; D is perhaps TRBD1 (5 bases). Trimming pared 4 bases from V and 7 bases from J, leaving 16 bases between. The CDR3 sequence is 14 residues long. The germline V gene encodes CDR1 SGHDN and CDR2 FVKESK.

This clone was seen once. V is TRBV5-5 and J is TRBJ2-2; no clear D. Germline CDR1 reads SGHKS; CDR2 reads YYEKEE (reference sequence). Trimming shortened V by 4 bases and J by 2 bases, and 3 bases separated the two germline ends. There are 12 residues in the CDR3. This chain's CDR3 is CASSTNTGELFF. In nucleotides, the CDR3 is TGTGCCAGCAGCACCAACACCGGGGAGCTGTTTTTT.

The gene calls are TRBV2 and TRBJ1-1, with unresolved D. The V gene lost 6 bases and the J gene lost 4 bases, with 12 bases spanning the gap. The CDR3 runs to 13 residues. Germline V gene lookup returns CDR1 SNHLY and CDR2 FYNNEI. The CDR3 is CASREEVSTEAFF. For the CDR3, the DNA is TGTGCCAGCAGGGAGGAAGTCTCCACTGAAGCTTTCTTT.

V and J are TRBV5-1 and TRBJ1-2; D is possibly TRBD1 (5 bases). CDR1 and CDR2 (germline): SGHRS, YFSETQ. V lost 2 bases and J 8 bases, leaving 19 bases between the germline ends. The CDR3 extends over 15 amino acids. CDR3 bases: TGCGCCAGCAGCTTCTTGGACAAGGGCGAGGGCGGCTACACCTTC. This encodes CASSFLDKGEGGYTF. Drawing the rest from reference TRBV5-1 and TRBJ1-2, the complete variable domain is KAGVTQTPRYLIKTRGQQVTLSCSPISGHRSVSWYQQTPGQGLQFLFEYFSETQRNKGNFPGRFSGRQFSNSRSEMNVSTLELGDSALYLCASSFLDKGEGGYTFGSGTRLTVV.